The clone carrying this T cell receptor (beta chain) was detected only once. Per the original methods: Quantification of nucleated cells was approximated via reference gene primer amplification. Measured with immunoSEQ multiplex PCR; TCRdb has only the in-frame clones, and not every one. The V and J calls and clone size were taken over from that table, and D and trimming were inferred from the DNA. Of 650,000 to 800,000 clones in the sample, about nine tenths are singletons; the top ten hold over 0.2%. The data derive from a study of blood T cell repertoires in COVID-19. At the level of the study: The samples span acute and convalescent COVID-19 from the United States, Italy and Spain. Sample material is recorded as cDNA or gDNA derived from T cells, B-cell-depleted T cells, or PBMCs.

The receptor was derived from a woman aged 18-29 years with acute or convalescent COVID-19. The material sequenced was peripheral blood.

The CDR3 region is CASSPVQRGLDTQYF. CDR3 sequence (DNA): TGTGCCAGCAGCCCCGTTCAGCGGGGGTTGGATACGCAGTATTTT. The chain uses TRBV7-9 and TRBJ2-3; TRBD2 matches at 8 bases. The V and J ends lost 5 bases and 6 bases, in that order; junction bases with no gene match: 10. The CDR3 is 15 residues long. The germline V gene has CDR1 SEHNR and CDR2 FQNEAQ (reference sequence). The variable domain in full, completed from reference TRBV7-9 and TRBJ2-3, reads DTGVSQNPRHKITKRGQNVTFRCDPISEHNRLYWYRQTLGQGPEFLTYFQNEAQLEKSRLLSDRFSAERPKGSFSTLEIQRTEQGDSAMYLCASSPVQRGLDTQYFGPGTRLTVL.